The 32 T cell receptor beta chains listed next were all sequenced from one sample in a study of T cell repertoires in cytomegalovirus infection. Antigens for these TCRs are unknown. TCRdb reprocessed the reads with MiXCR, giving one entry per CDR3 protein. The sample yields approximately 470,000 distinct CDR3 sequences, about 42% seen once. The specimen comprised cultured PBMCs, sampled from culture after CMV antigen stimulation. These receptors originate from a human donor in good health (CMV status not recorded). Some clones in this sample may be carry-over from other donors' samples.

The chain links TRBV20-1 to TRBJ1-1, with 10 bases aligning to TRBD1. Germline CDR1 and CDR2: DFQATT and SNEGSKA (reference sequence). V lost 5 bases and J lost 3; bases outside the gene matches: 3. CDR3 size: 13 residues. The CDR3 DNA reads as TGCAGTGCTTTGACAGGGGGCGACACTGAAGCTTTCTTT. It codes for CSALTGGDTEAFF.

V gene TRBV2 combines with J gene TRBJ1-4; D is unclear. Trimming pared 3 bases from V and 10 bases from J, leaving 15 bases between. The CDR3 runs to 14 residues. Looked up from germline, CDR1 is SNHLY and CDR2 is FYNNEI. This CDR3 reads CASSDGTRGGKLFF. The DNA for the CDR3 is TGTGCCAGCAGTGATGGTACGCGTGGAGGAAAACTGTTTTTT.

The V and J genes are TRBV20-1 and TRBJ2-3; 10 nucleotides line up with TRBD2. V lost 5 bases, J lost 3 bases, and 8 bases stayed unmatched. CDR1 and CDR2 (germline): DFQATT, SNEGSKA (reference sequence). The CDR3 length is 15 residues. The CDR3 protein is CSAGSTSGFTDTQYF. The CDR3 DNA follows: TGCAGTGCTGGGTCGACTAGCGGGTTTACAGATACGCAGTATTTT.

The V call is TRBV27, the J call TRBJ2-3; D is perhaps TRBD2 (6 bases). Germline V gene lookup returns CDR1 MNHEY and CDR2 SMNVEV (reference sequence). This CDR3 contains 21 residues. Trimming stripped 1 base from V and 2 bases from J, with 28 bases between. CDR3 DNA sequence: TGTGCCAGCAGTTTATTTGGGCTAGCGACCGACCCAAGCCGCTACACAGATACGCAGTATTTT. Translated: CASSLFGLATDPSRYTDTQYF.

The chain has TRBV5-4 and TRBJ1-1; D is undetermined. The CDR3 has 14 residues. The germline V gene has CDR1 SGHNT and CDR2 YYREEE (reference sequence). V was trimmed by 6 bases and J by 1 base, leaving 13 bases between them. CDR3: CASTLGPSNTEAFF. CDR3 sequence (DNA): TGTGCCAGCACCCTCGGTCCTTCGAACACTGAAGCTTTCTTT.

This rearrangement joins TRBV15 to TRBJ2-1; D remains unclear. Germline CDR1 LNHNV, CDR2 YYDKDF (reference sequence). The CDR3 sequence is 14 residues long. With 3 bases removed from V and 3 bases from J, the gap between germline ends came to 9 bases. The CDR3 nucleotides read TGTGCCACCAGCAGGGACCGTTACTACAATGAGCAGTTCTTC. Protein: CATSRDRYYNEQFF.

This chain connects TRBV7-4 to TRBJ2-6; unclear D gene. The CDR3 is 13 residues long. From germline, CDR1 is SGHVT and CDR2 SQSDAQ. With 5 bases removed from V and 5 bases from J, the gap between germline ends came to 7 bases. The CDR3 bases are TGTGCCAGCAGCACCGACTGGGCCAACGTCCTGACTTTC. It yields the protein CASSTDWANVLTF.

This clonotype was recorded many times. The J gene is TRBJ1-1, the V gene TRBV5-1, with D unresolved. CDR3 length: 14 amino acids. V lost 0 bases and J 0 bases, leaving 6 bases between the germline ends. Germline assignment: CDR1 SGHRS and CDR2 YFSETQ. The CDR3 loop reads CASSLDPMNTEAFF. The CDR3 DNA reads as TGCGCCAGCAGCTTGGATCCGATGAACACTGAAGCTTTCTTT.

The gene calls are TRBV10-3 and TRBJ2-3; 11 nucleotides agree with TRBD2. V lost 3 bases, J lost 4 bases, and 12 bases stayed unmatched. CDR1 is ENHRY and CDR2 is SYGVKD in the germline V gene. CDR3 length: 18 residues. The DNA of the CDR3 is TGTGCCATCAGTGACTTTAGCGGGGGGGCCTTCGGCGCAGATACGCAGTATTTT. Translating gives CAISDFSGGAFGADTQYF.

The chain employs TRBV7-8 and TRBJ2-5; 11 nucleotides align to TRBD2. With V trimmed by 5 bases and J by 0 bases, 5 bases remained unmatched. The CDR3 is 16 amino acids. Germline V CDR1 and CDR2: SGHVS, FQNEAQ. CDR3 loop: CASSHRLAGNQETQYF. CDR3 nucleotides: TGTGCCAGCAGCCATAGACTAGCGGGGAACCAAGAGACCCAGTACTTC.

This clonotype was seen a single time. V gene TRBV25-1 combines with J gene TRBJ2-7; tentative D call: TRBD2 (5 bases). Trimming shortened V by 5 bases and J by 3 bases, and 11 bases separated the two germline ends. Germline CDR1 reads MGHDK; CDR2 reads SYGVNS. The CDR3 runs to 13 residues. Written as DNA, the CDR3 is TGTGCCAGCAGTAAAGGAGGAGTCTACGAGCAGTACTTC. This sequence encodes CASSKGGVYEQYF.

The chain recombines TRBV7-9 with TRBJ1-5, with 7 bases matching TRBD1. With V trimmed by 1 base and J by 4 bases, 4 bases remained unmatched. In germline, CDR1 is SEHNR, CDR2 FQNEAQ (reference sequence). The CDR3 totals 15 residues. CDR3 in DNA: TGTGCCAGCAGCTTAGACGGGACAGCTAATCAGCCCCAGCATTTT. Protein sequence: CASSLDGTANQPQHF.

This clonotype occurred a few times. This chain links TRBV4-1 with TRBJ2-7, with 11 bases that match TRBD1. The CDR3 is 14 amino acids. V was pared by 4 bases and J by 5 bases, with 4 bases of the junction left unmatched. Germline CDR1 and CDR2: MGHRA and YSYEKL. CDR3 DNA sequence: TGCGCCAGCAGCCCAGGGACAGGGGGGGACGAGCAGTACTTC. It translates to CASSPGTGGDEQYF.

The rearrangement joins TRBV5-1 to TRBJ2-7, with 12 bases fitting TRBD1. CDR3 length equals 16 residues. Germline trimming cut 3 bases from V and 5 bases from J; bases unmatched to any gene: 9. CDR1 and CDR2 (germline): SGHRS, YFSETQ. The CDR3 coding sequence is TGCGCCAGCAGCTACGCGGGGACAGGGGGCTGGAACGAGCAGTACTTC. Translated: CASSYAGTGGWNEQYF.

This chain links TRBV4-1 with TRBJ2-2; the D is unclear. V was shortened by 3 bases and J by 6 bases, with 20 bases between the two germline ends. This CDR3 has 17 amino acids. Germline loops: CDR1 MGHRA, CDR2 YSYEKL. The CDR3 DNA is TGCGCCAGCAGCCAGGGGATTTGGGCGGCTACCCCCGGGGAGCTGTTTTTT. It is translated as CASSQGIWAATPGELFF.

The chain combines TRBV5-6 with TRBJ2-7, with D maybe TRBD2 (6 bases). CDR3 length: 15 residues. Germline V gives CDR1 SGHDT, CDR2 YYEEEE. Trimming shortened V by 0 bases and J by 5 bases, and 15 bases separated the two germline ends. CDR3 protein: CASSLGRGGIHEQYF. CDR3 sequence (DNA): TGTGCCAGCAGCTTGGGGCGGGGAGGTATCCACGAGCAGTACTTC.

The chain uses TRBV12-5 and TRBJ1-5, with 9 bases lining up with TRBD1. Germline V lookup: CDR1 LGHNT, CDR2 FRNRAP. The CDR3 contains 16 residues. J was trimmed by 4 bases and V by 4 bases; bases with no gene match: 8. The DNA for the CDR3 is TGTGCTAGTGGTTGGACGGACAGGGGAGTTAATCAGCCCCAGCATTTT. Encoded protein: CASGWTDRGVNQPQHF.

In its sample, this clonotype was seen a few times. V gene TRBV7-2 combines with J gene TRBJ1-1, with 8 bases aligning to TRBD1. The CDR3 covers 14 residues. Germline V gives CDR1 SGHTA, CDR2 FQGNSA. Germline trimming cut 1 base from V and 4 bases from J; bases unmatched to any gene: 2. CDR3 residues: CASSLDTGGTEAFF. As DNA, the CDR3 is TGTGCCAGCAGCTTAGACACAGGGGGCACTGAAGCTTTCTTT.

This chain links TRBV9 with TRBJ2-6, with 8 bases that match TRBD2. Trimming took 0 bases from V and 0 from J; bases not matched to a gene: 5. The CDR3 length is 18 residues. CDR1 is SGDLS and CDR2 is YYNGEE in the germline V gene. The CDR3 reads CASSVATGGSSGANVLTF. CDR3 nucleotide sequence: TGTGCCAGCAGCGTAGCAACGGGGGGGAGCTCTGGGGCCAACGTCCTGACTTTC.

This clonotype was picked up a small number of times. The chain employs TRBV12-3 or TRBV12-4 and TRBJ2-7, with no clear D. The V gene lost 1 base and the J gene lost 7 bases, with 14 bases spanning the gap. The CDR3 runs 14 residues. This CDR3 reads CASSLGSTRVEQYF. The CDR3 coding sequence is TGTGCCAGCAGTTTAGGATCGACTCGCGTGGAGCAGTACTTC.

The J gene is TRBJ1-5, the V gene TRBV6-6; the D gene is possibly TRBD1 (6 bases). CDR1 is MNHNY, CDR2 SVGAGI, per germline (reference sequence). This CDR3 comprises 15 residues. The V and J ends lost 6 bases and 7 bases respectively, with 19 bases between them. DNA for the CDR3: TGTGCCAGCAGCCCCGTGGGGGGCGCACGGCAGCCCCAGCATTTT. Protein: CASSPVGGARQPQHF.

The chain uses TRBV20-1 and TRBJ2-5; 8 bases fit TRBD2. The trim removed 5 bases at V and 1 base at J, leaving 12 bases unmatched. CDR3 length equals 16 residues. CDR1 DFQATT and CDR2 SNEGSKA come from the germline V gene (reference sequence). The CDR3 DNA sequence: TGCAGTGCTGCCGGGGGGGGGCACCGCTTCCAAGAGACCCAGTACTTC. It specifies CSAAGGGHRFQETQYF.

The CDR3 loop is CASSPWVGYEQYF. CDR3 coding DNA: TGTGCCAGCAGTCCGTGGGTCGGGTACGAGCAGTACTTC. V gene TRBV27 combines with J gene TRBJ2-7; D not resolved. CDR1 and CDR2 from the germline V gene are MNHEY and SMNVEV (reference sequence). The CDR3 is made up of 13 amino acids. Trimming took off 5 bases at V and 4 bases at J, with 12 bases between the two ends.

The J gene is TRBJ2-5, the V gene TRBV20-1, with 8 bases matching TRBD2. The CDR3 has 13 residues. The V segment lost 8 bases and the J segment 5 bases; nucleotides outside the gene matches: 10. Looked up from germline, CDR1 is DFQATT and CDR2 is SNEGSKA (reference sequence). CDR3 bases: TGCAGTCAACATTCCGGGGGGGAGGAGACCCAGTACTTC. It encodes CSQHSGGEETQYF.

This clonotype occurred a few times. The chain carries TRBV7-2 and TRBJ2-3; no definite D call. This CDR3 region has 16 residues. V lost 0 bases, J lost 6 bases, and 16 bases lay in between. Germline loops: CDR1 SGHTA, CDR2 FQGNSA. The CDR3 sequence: CASSLAVDRRPDTQYF. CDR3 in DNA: TGTGCCAGCAGCTTAGCGGTCGACCGAAGACCTGATACGCAGTATTTT.

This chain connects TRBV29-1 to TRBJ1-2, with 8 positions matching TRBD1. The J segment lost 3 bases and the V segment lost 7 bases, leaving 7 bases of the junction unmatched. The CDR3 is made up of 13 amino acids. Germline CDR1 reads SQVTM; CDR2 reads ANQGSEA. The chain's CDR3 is CSAWDRSDYGYTF. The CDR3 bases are TGCAGCGCGTGGGACAGGTCCGACTATGGCTACACCTTC.

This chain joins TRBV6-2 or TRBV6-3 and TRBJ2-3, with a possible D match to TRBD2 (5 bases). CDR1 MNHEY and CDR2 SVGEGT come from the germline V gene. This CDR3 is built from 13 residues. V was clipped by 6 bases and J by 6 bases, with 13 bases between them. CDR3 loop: CASSPVEVDTQYF. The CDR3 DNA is TGTGCCAGCAGCCCAGTGGAGGTGGATACGCAGTATTTT.

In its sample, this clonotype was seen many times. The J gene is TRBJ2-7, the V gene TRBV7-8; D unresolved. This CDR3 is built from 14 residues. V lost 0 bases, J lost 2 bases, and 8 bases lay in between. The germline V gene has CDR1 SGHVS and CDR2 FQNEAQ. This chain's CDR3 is CASSLAGIAYEQYF. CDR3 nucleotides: TGTGCCAGCAGCTTAGCGGGGATAGCCTACGAGCAGTACTTC.

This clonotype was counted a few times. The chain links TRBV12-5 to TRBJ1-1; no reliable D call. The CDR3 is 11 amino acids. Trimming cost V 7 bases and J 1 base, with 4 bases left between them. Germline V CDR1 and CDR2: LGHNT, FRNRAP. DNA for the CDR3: TGTGCTAGTGTCGGGAACACTGAAGCTTTCTTT. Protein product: CASVGNTEAFF.

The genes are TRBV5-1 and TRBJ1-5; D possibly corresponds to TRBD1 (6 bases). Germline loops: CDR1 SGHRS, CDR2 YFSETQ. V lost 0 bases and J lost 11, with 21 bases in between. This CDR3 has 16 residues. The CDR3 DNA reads TGCGCCAGCAGCTTGGGGGCAGGGGTAGGGATTCAATCCCAGCATTTT. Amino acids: CASSLGAGVGIQSQHF.

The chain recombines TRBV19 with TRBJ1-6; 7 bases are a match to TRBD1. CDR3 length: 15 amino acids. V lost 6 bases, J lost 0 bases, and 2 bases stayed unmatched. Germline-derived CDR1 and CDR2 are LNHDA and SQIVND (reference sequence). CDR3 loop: CASRRTGSYNSPLHF. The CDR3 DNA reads TGTGCCAGTAGGCGGACAGGCTCCTATAATTCACCCCTCCACTTT.

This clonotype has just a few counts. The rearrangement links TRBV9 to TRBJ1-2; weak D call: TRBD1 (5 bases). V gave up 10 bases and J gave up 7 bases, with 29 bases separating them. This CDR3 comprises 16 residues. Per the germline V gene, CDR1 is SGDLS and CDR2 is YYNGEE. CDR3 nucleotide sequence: TGTGCCTCTTCCGGGGACCGACTTCATGGGCGTGCTGGCTACACCTTC. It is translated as CASSGDRLHGRAGYTF.